This TCR beta chain stems from a study of CD8 T cells in ankylosing spondylitis. Concerning this clonotype itself: Its antigen is not identified.

The CDR3 runs to 15 residues. V lost 0 bases and J lost 4, with 10 bases in between. CDR1 and CDR2 from the germline V gene are SEHNR and FQNEAQ (reference sequence). One entry per CDR3 protein results from TCRdb running MiXCR on the 5' RACE reads. The top ten hold approximately 3.7% of the sample, which has 250,000 to 350,000 distinct CDR3 sequences, around 21% seen once. General observations from the study: Disease-associated clones were reportedly significantly overrepresented in matched ankylosing spondylitis synovial fluid.

The sequenced sample was blood, either unsorted or a sorted T cell fraction (not recorded which). The source of this sequence is a female donor with ankylosing spondylitis or in good health (not recorded which). The chain employs TRBV7-9 and TRBJ2-1; D possibly matches TRBD1 or TRBD2 (5 bases each). CDR3 coding DNA: TGTGCCAGCAGCTTAGCCGGGGCCCAATACAATGAGCAGTTCTTC. This codes for CASSLAGAQYNEQFF.